This T cell receptor beta chain was recovered during a study of blood T cells in healthy people across ages. PCR was performed a second time for roughly 7 to 12 cycles using a sample-barcoded 5' primer and a J-beta primer mix. Every molecule of cDNA carried a tag from a template-switch adaptor with 12 random nucleotides. TCRdb itself ran the 5' RACE reads through MiXCR, one entry per CDR3 protein. Among approximately 1.5 million distinct CDR3 sequences, approximately 43% were seen once, and the ten largest hold about 3.8%. CDR3 length equals 14 residues. Germline values: CDR1 MNHEY, CDR2 SVGAGI. Of note for this clonotype: The junction does not match germline at one end; this may be a read error.

The sequence was collected from a woman in her late teens or twenties in good health. The V call is TRBV6-5, the J call TRBJ2-1; TRBD1 is a possible D gene (6 bases). Input material: blood. The CDR3 DNA follows: TGTGCCAGCAGTTATAGGACAGATTACATTGAGCAGTTCTTC. It yields the protein CASSYRTDYIEQFF.